The rows below give T cell receptor beta chains drawn from one sample of a study of CD4 T cells in relation to SARS-CoV-2 and coronaviruses. Generated by immunoSEQ multiplex PCR, the TCRdb table keeps only in-frame clones and is missing some. The table includes 25,000 to 30,000 clones, approximately 78% detected once. These TCRs are of unknown antigen specificity. The sample was CD4+ T cells from PBMCs, cultured in vitro. Every receptor here comes from a human donor in good health. The CDR3 runs from the conserved cysteine through the conserved F or W. A D gene is named only where the DNA matches it firmly. Size is stated for part of the rows, as once, few or many counts, or as a class when the clone is expanded.

clone_size d_call j_call v_call cdr3_aa cdr3_nt
- TRBD1 TRBJ1-6 TRBV7-9 CASSLGGTANSPLHF TGTGCCAGCAGCCTAGGGGGGACAGCTAATTCACCCCTCCACTTT
- TRBD1 TRBJ1-4 TRBV12-3/TRBV12-4 CASSFTGEEKLFF TGTGCCAGCAGTTTCACAGGGGAGGAAAAACTGTTTTTT
- - TRBJ1-1 TRBV6-6 CASSYSGGGNTEAFF TGTGCCAGCAGTTATTCGGGGGGCGGGAACACTGAAGCTTTCTTT
- - TRBJ2-3 TRBV11-1 CASRTGLNTDTQYF TGTGCCAGCAGAACTGGACTTAACACAGATACGCAGTATTTT
- TRBD2 TRBJ2-7 TRBV6-2/TRBV6-3 CASSRTSGRDEQYF TGTGCCAGCAGCCGGACTAGCGGGAGAGACGAGCAGTACTTC
few TRBD1 TRBJ2-7 TRBV6-5 CASTTFLGTGGEQYF TGTGCCAGTACCACGTTCTTAGGGACAGGTGGCGAGCAGTACTTC
- - TRBJ2-3 TRBV7-2 CASSLGLATDTQYF TGTGCCAGCAGCTTAGGGCTAGCCACAGATACGCAGTATTTT
- TRBD2 TRBJ2-4 TRBV4-1 CASSPGLAGARRAKNIQYF TGCGCCAGCAGCCCGGGACTAGCGGGGGCTCGGAGGGCCAAAAACATTCAGTACTTC
- - TRBJ1-2 TRBV9 CASSVAGYPNYGYTF TGTGCCAGCAGCGTAGCCGGGTACCCTAACTATGGCTACACCTTC
- - TRBJ1-5 TRBV7-9 CASSDFRGVIQPQHF TGTGCCAGCAGTGATTTCCGGGGCGTGATTCAGCCCCAGCATTTT
- - TRBJ1-1 TRBV18 CASLHSTGTNTEAFF TGTGCCAGCCTTCATTCAACAGGGACAAACACTGAAGCTTTCTTT
- - TRBJ2-1 TRBV5-1 CASSLVGGSYNEQFF TGCGCCAGCAGCTTGGTCGGCGGGTCCTACAATGAGCAGTTCTTC
- - TRBJ2-7 TRBV20-1 CSAPTLRGQYF TGCAGTGCGCCGACTCTCCGGGGGCAGTACTTC
- - TRBJ2-2 TRBV5-1 CASSLDKYTGELFF TGCGCCAGCAGCTTGGACAAGTACACCGGGGAGCTGTTTTTT
- - TRBJ1-1 TRBV7-9 CASSLNGMNTEAFF TGTGCCAGCAGCTTAAACGGGATGAACACTGAAGCTTTCTTT
- - TRBJ1-1 TRBV19 CASSIGTVNTEAFF TGTGCCAGTAGTATAGGGACGGTGAACACTGAAGCTTTCTTT
- TRBD1 TRBJ1-4 TRBV15 CATSRGTGGRSTNEKLFF TGTGCCACCAGCAGGGGGACAGGGGGCCGCTCAACTAATGAAAAACTGTTTTTT
- TRBD2 TRBJ2-3 TRBV30 CAWSAVAGSTDTQYF TGTGCCTGGAGTGCGGTAGCGGGATCCACAGATACGCAGTATTTT
- - TRBJ1-1 TRBV21-1 CASSIGGTEAFF TGTGCCAGCAGCATAGGTGGCACTGAAGCTTTCTTT
- - TRBJ1-6 TRBV10-3 CAIRPSGRDSPLHF TGTGCCATCAGGCCTAGCGGGCGGGATTCACCCCTCCACTTT
- - TRBJ2-5 TRBV2 CASSEGTADETQYF TGTGCCAGCAGTGAAGGTACAGCGGACGAGACCCAGTACTTC
few - TRBJ2-3 TRBV6-5 CASSSSTDTQYF TGTGCCAGCAGTTCTAGCACAGATACGCAGTATTTT
- - TRBJ2-1 TRBV23-1 CASRNSGLDEQFF TGCGCCAGCAGGAACTCAGGGCTCGATGAGCAGTTCTTC
- TRBD1 TRBJ2-6 TRBV7-2 CASSFIGTVLYGANVLTF TGTGCCAGCAGCTTTATAGGGACAGTACTATACGGGGCCAACGTCCTGACTTTC
- TRBD2 TRBJ2-3 TRBV7-2 CASRLAGHGTDTQYF TGTGCCAGCAGGCTAGCGGGGCATGGCACAGATACGCAGTATTTT
- TRBD1 TRBJ1-1 TRBV10-3 CAISGQGASLGTEAFF TGTGCCATCAGTGGACAGGGGGCCAGTTTGGGCACTGAAGCTTTCTTT
once - TRBJ2-2 TRBV11-2 CASSLASGWDTGELFF TGTGCCAGCAGCTTAGCTTCGGGTTGGGACACCGGGGAGCTGTTTTTT
- - TRBJ2-1 TRBV7-9 CASSLRLETVGLEEQFF TGTGCCAGCAGCTTACGCTTGGAGACAGTGGGCCTCGAGGAGCAGTTCTTC
- - TRBJ2-2 TRBV29-1 CSAGGQLTTGELFF TGCAGCGCCGGAGGACAGTTAACCACCGGGGAGCTGTTTTTT
- - TRBJ1-5 TRBV18 CASSLGTVEPQHF TGTGCCAGCTCACTCGGAACGGTTGAGCCCCAGCATTTT
once - TRBJ2-1 TRBV25-1 CASSEYPKNEQFF TGTGCCAGCAGTGAATATCCGAAGAATGAGCAGTTCTTC